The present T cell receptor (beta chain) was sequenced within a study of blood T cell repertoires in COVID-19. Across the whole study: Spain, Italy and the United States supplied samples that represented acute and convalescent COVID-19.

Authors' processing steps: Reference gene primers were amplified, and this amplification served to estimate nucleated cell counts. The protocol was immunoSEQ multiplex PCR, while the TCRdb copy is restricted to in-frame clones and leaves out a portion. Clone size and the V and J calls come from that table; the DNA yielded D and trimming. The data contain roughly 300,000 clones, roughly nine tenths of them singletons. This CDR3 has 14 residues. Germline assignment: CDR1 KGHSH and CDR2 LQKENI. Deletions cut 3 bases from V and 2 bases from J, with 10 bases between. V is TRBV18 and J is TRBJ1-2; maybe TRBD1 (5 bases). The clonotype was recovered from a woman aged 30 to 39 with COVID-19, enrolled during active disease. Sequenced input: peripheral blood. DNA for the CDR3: TGTGCCAGCTCACCCCAGGGATCCAACTATGGCTACACCTTC. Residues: CASSPQGSNYGYTF.